This T cell receptor (beta chain) was recorded in a study of beta chain features in type 1 diabetes. This clone was recorded a few times. cDNA synthesis used the whole RNA isolate, giving expressed TCRB sequences. Sequenced by immunoSEQ multiplex PCR; TCRdb stores in-frame clones only, minus some. Of about 180,000 clones listed, more than 10% were seen once; the top ten hold 0.55% to 0.8%. Germline V gene sequence: CDR1 SGHNT, CDR2 YENEEA. Trimming took off 4 bases at V and 3 bases at J, with 7 bases between the two ends. CDR3 size: 12 residues. Based on CD45RO/CCR7/CD25/CD127/CD95/CD27, CD4+ regulatory, stem cell-like memory, naive and central memory cells were sorted.

The rearrangement links TRBV11-3 to TRBJ2-7; D is unresolved. The sample taken for sequencing was central memory CD4+ T cells from blood. This clonotype was sampled from a woman aged 18-29 years in good health. CDR3 loop: CASSSGNYEQYF. The CDR3 DNA sequence: TGTGCCAGCAGCTCAGGAAACTACGAGCAGTACTTC. The full variable domain, rest sourced from reference TRBV11-3 and TRBJ2-7, is EAGVVQSPRYKIIEKKQPVAFWCNPISGHNTLYWYLQNLGQGPELLIRYENEEAVDDSQLPKDRFSAERLKGVDSTLKIQPAELGDSAVYLCASSSGNYEQYFGPGTRLTVT.